One and the same sample provided the 22 T cell receptor beta chains below, sequenced in a study of early T cells in non-severe SARS-CoV-2 infection. TCRdb re-called the 5' RACE reads through MiXCR, storing one row per CDR3 protein. The repertoire holds roughly 43,000 distinct CDR3 sequences, with almost 5.5% as singletons. The specimen comprised whole blood, sampled at baseline. These receptors were collected from an adult who was a healthcare worker with PCR-confirmed SARS-CoV-2 infection or an uninfected control (not recorded which).

The sample holds many counts of this clonotype. The J gene is TRBJ2-2, the V gene TRBV24-1; perhaps TRBD1 as D (5 bases). Trimming took 6 bases from V and 2 from J, leaving 9 bases between them. The CDR3 sequence is 14 residues long. CDR1 is KGHDR and CDR2 is SFDVKD in the germline V gene. The CDR3 region is CATSPWGNTGELFF. Written as DNA, the CDR3 is TGTGCCACCAGTCCCTGGGGCAACACCGGGGAGCTGTTTTTT.

This clonotype was counted ten times or more. The chain combines TRBV4-2 with TRBJ2-7, with D possibly TRBD1 on 5 matching bases. Trimming took off 4 bases at V and 2 bases at J, with 21 bases between the two ends. The V gene's germline CDR1 is LGHNA and CDR2 YNFKEQ. The CDR3 runs 17 residues. The CDR3 protein is CASSLAPAGFETYEQYF. CDR3 nucleotide sequence: TGTGCCAGCAGCCTCGCGCCCGCAGGGTTCGAGACCTACGAGCAGTACTTC.

Ten or more counts support this clonotype. V usage is TRBV28 and J usage is TRBJ2-1; maybe TRBD1 (5 bases). The CDR3 has 14 amino acids. Deletions cut 7 bases from V and 9 bases from J, with 19 bases between. CDR1 and CDR2 from the germline V gene are MDHEN and SYDVKM. The CDR3 bases are TGTGCCAGCACTAAGCGTCCCTCTAGGGGTGAGCAGTTCTTC. Translation: CASTKRPSRGEQFF.

A few counts support this clonotype. V is TRBV7-6 and J is TRBJ2-7; perhaps TRBD2 as D (6 bases). Trimming removed 5 bases from V and 2 bases from J, with 16 bases in between. The length of the CDR3 is 15 residues. CDR1 is SGHVS, CDR2 FNYEAQ, per germline. The CDR3 coding sequence is TGTGCCAGCAGCGCCCGGGGGACTTTCCCCTACGAGCAGTACTTC. Protein sequence: CASSARGTFPYEQYF. Full variable domain (outside the CDR3, taken from reference TRBV7-6 and TRBJ2-7): GAGVSQSPRYKVTKRGQDVALRCDPISGHVSLYWYRQALGQGPEFLTYFNYEAQQDKSGLPNDRFSAERPEGSISTLTIQRTEQRDSAMYRCASSARGTFPYEQYFGPGTRLTVT.

This clonotype was seen many times. This chain uses TRBV6-5 with TRBJ2-7, with 8 bases aligning to TRBD1. CDR3 length: 15 residues. V trimming: 6 bases; J trimming: 2 bases; junction bases outside the gene matches: 9. Germline CDR1 and CDR2: MNHEY and SVGAGI. CDR3 amino acids: CASSSPGTGTYEQYF. The DNA of the CDR3 is TGTGCCAGCAGCTCCCCCGGGACAGGTACCTACGAGCAGTACTTC.

At least ten counts were recorded for this clonotype. V and J are TRBV12-3 or TRBV12-4 and TRBJ2-1, with D possibly TRBD1 on 6 matching bases. Trimming shortened V by 6 bases and J by 9 bases, and 12 bases separated the two germline ends. The CDR3 runs to 12 residues. The CDR3 reads CASSQGRGEQFF. The CDR3 DNA is TGTGCCAGCAGCCAGGGGCGTGGTGAGCAGTTCTTC.

This clonotype appeared a few times. V is TRBV20-1 and J is TRBJ1-6, with TRBD1 identical over 10 bases. Germline trimming cut 5 bases from V and 9 bases from J; bases unmatched to any gene: 1. CDR1 is DFQATT and CDR2 is SNEGSKA in the germline V gene (reference sequence). The CDR3 length is 12 residues. The CDR3: CSAGTGASPLHF. Here the CDR3 DNA reads TGCAGTGCTGGGACAGGGGCTTCACCCCTCCACTTT.

This clonotype was counted at least ten times. For the CDR3, the DNA is TGCGCCAGCAGCTCGGGGACAGGCGGAGGCTCCTATAATTCACCCCTCCACTTT. Encoded protein: CASSSGTGGGSYNSPLHF. This chain joins TRBV5-1 and TRBJ1-6, with 8 positions matching TRBD1. The germline CDR1 and CDR2 sequences are SGHRS and YFSETQ. V lost 3 bases, J lost 0 bases, and 8 bases stayed unmatched. This CDR3 comprises 18 residues.

By share, this clonotype ranks as medium-sized. V usage is TRBV20-1 and J usage is TRBJ2-4, with D possibly being TRBD2 (7 bases). This CDR3 comprises 16 residues. Germline V CDR1 and CDR2: DFQATT, SNEGSKA (reference sequence). Deletions cut 6 bases from V and 1 base from J, with 19 bases between. CDR3 coding DNA: TGCAGTGCCAGGAAGGGGGGGGCGGAGGCCAAAAACATTCAGTACTTC. Amino acids: CSARKGGAEAKNIQYF.

In its sample, this clonotype was seen many times. The V gene is TRBV10-3, the J gene TRBJ2-1, with D maybe TRBD2 (8 bases). The V end was cut by 11 bases, the J end by 7 bases, with 21 bases between. Germline V gives CDR1 ENHRY, CDR2 SYGVKD. The CDR3 has 14 residues. In DNA, the CDR3 is TGTGCCGTCGCCGGGACAGCGGGAGTGAATGAGCAGTTCTTC. Translation gives CAVAGTAGVNEQFF.

The table lists this clonotype with many counts. The J gene is TRBJ2-5, the V gene TRBV29-1; the match to TRBD1 covers 9 bases. The CDR3 runs 12 residues. Germline V CDR1 and CDR2: SQVTM, ANQGSEA. With V trimmed by 6 bases and J by 4 bases, 3 bases remained unmatched. CDR3 in DNA: TGCAGCGTCAGACAGGGGGTAGAGACCCAGTACTTC. It translates to CSVRQGVETQYF.

This clonotype was counted many times. The gene calls are TRBV10-3 and TRBJ2-5, with D possibly matching TRBD2 (6 bases). The germline V and J ends were trimmed by 7 bases and 0 bases, with 9 bases remaining between them. Germline V gene sequence: CDR1 ENHRY, CDR2 SYGVKD. This CDR3 region has 13 residues. The CDR3 here is CAINRTNQETQYF. The CDR3 nucleotides are TGTGCCATCAACCGGACTAACCAAGAGACCCAGTACTTC.

There are many counts of this clonotype. The chain carries TRBV29-1 and TRBJ2-7; 8 nucleotides line up with TRBD1. CDR3 size: 13 residues. Germline lookup yields CDR1 SQVTM and CDR2 ANQGSEA. With V trimmed by 8 bases and J by 4 bases, 10 bases remained unmatched. The chain's CDR3 is CSCQGQGGYEQYF. CDR3 bases: TGCAGCTGTCAAGGACAGGGAGGATACGAGCAGTACTTC.

This clonotype came up a few times. This rearrangement joins TRBV20-1 to TRBJ2-7; possibly TRBD1 for D (6 bases). The CDR3 consists of 14 residues. The V end was cut by 6 bases, the J end by 1 base, with 16 bases between. Germline CDR1 and CDR2: DFQATT and SNEGSKA (reference sequence). CDR3 region: CSARTVRSSYEQYF. The CDR3 DNA is TGCAGTGCCAGGACAGTGCGTAGTTCCTACGAGCAGTACTTC.

The V gene is TRBV11-2, the J gene TRBJ1-6; 7 nucleotides line up with TRBD1. Germline V lookup: CDR1 SGHAT, CDR2 FQNNGV. The CDR3 has 16 residues. V shed 0 bases and J 10 bases; nucleotides not matched to a gene: 9. In nucleotides, the CDR3 is TGTGCCAGCAGCTTAGATCCCGGGACAGTTGTATCACCCCTCCACTTT. Translated, it gives CASSLDPGTVVSPLHF.

J is TRBJ2-1 and V is TRBV20-1; 7 positions match TRBD1. J lost 3 bases, V lost 8 bases, and 10 bases had no gene match. In germline, CDR1 is DFQATT, CDR2 SNEGSKA (reference sequence). This CDR3 has 14 residues. The DNA for the CDR3 is TGCAGTTTAATCGGGACAGCCATCTACAATGAGCAGTTCTTC. Translated, it gives CSLIGTAIYNEQFF.

This clonotype has a count of ten or more. The chain recombines TRBV7-8 with TRBJ2-3; 10 nucleotides match TRBD2. CDR3 size: 16 residues. CDR1 is SGHVS and CDR2 is FQNEAQ in the germline V gene. Germline trimming cut 5 bases from V and 6 bases from J; bases unmatched to any gene: 11. DNA for the CDR3: TGTGCCAGCAGCCCGGAGGCTAGCGGGAGTGCGGATACGCAGTATTTT. This codes for CASSPEASGSADTQYF. Using reference TRBV7-8 and TRBJ2-3 for the parts outside the CDR3, the full variable domain is GAGVSQSPRYKVAKRGQDVALRCDPISGHVSLFWYQQALGQGPEFLTYFQNEAQLDKSGLPSDRFFAERPEGSVSTLKIQRTQQEDSAVYLCASSPEASGSADTQYFGPGTRLTVL.

This clonotype was detected only a few times. The chain combines TRBV3-2 with TRBJ1-1; no check of the table's D call, TRBD1, against the DNA was made. TRBV3-2 is labeled a pseudogene. The CDR3 covers 15 residues. CDR3 sequence reads: CASSQDTPGTTEAFF. The CDR3 nucleotides are TGTGCCAGCAGCCAAGATACGCCCGGGACGACTGAAGCTTTCTTT.

The table lists this clonotype with many counts. The V call is TRBV12-3 or TRBV12-4, the J call TRBJ2-7; TRBD1 is a possible D gene (6 bases). The V and J ends lost 8 bases and 3 bases respectively, with 14 bases between them. This CDR3 contains 13 residues. For the CDR3, the DNA is TGTGCCAGCTCCCTCGGACAGAACTACGAGCAGTACTTC. It is translated as CASSLGQNYEQYF.

This clonotype was counted ten times or more. This chain joins TRBV20-1 and TRBJ2-7, with TRBD2 matching over 7 bases. After removal of 2 bases from V and 1 base from J, the junction contained 11 bases not matched to a gene. CDR3 length equals 16 residues. CDR1 DFQATT and CDR2 SNEGSKA come from the germline V gene (reference sequence). The CDR3, as DNA: TGCAGTGCTAGAAATGTGCGGGGGACGTTATCCTACGAGCAGTACTTC. The encoded protein is CSARNVRGTLSYEQYF.

This clonotype was observed a few times. The V and J genes are TRBV11-1 and TRBJ2-7, with 8 nucleotides matching TRBD1. There are 15 residues in the CDR3. Germline values: CDR1 SGHAT, CDR2 FQDESV (reference sequence). V shed 5 bases and J 5 bases; nucleotides not matched to a gene: 11. Here the CDR3 DNA reads TGTGCCAGCAGCCCAAACAGGGGGTTTATCAACGAGCAGTACTTC. Amino acid sequence: CASSPNRGFINEQYF. Full variable domain (outside the CDR3, taken from reference TRBV11-1 and TRBJ2-7): EAEVAQSPRYKITEKSQAVAFWCDPISGHATLYWYRQILGQGPELLVQFQDESVVDDSQLPKDRFSAERLKGVDSTLKIQPAELGDSAMYLCASSPNRGFINEQYFGPGTRLTVT.

This clonotype was counted many times. One end of the junction varies from germline; a read error may be responsible. The CDR3 coding sequence is TGCAGTGCCAGAGCAAGCGCTGAGCAGTTCTTC. It codes for CSARASAEQFF. V gene TRBV20-1 combines with J gene TRBJ2-1, with unresolved D. CDR1 is DFQATT, CDR2 SNEGSKA, per germline (reference sequence). The CDR3 covers 11 residues.